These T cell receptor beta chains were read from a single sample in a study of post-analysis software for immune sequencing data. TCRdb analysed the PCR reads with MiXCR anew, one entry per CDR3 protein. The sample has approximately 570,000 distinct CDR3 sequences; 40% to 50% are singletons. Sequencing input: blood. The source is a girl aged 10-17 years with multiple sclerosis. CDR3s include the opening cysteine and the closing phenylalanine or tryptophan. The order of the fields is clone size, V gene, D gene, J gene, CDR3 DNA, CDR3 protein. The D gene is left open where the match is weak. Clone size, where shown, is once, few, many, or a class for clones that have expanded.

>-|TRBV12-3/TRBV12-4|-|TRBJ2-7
TGTGCCAGCAGTTTTTGGAACGAGCAGTACTTC
CASSFWNEQYF
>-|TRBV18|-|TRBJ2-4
TGTGCCAGCTCACCAGAGACAGTCAAAAACATTCAGTACTTC
CASSPETVKNIQYF
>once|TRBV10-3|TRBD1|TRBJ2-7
TGTGCCATCAGGGGCGACAGGGGTGAATACGAGCAGTACTTC
CAIRGDRGEYEQYF
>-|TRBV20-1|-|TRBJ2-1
TGCAGTGCTAGAGATATAAGGACTACCAATGAGCAGTTCTTC
CSARDIRTTNEQFF
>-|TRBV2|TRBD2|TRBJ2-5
TGTGCCAGCAGTGAACGCTTCGGGAGGGAGACCCAGTACTTC
CASSERFGRETQYF
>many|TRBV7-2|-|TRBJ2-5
TGTGCCAGCAGCTTAGTCCGGGACCCCTCGGAGACCCAGTACTTC
CASSLVRDPSETQYF
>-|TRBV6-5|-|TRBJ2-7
TGTGCCAGCAGTTCCTTAGGCCTACGCAGGGACCGCCCCTACGAGCAGTACTTC
CASSSLGLRRDRPYEQYF
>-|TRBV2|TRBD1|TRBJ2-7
TGTGCCAGCAGTGGCCCGCGACAGGGGTCCTACGAGCAGTACTTC
CASSGPRQGSYEQYF
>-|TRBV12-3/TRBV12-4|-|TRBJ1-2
TGTGCCAGCAGTCCAACAGTGGCATATGGCTACACCTTC
CASSPTVAYGYTF
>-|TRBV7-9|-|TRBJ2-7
TGTGCCAGCAGCTTAGAGGCCGCCAGGGCCGGAGAAACCCAGTACTTC
CASSLEAARAGETQYF
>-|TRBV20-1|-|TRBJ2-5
TGCAGTGCTAGAGATCGGGTGAAGGAGACCCAGTACTTC
CSARDRVKETQYF
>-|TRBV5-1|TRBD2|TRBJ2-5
TGCGCCAGCAGTGCAAACAGCGGGGGGGTTCAAGAGACCCAGTACTTC
CASSANSGGVQETQYF
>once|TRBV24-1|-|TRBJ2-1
TGTGCCACCTCCCCGAGGGGGGTCACCTACAATGAGCAGTTCTTC
CATSPRGVTYNEQFF
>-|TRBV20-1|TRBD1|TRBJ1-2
TGCAGTGCTAGAGATACAGGGGGAAAGGGCTACACCTTC
CSARDTGGKGYTF
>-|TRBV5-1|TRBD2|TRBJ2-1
TGCGCCAGCAGCTTGGTAACGAGCGGGGGGGCCGATGAGCAGTTCTTC
CASSLVTSGGADEQFF
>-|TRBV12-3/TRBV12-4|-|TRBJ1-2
TGTGCCAGCAGTTGGGGAAGGGATGGCTACACCTTC
CASSWGRDGYTF
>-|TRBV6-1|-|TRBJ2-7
TGTGCCAGCATACAATTAGGGGAGCAGTACTTC
CASIQLGEQYF
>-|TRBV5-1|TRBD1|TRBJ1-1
TGCGCCAGCAATGAGGGGGCGCAGACTGAAGCTTTCTTT
CASNEGAQTEAFF
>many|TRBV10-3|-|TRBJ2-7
TGTGCCATCGGGGGGCAGGGCTCCTACGAGCAGTACTTC
CAIGGQGSYEQYF
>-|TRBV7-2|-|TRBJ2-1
TGTGCCAGCAGCTTATACCAATCCTACAATGAGCAGTTCTTC
CASSLYQSYNEQFF
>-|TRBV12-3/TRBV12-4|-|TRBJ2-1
TGTGCCAGCAGTTTGGTACAGCAAGAGACCCAGTTCTTC
CASSLVQQETQFF
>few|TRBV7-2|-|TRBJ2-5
TGTGCCAGCAGCTTCTACGGGGGCCAAGAGACCCAGTACTTC
CASSFYGGQETQYF
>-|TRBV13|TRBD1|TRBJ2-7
TGTGCCAGCAGCTACGGACAGGGGCTAAACGAGCAGTACTTC
CASSYGQGLNEQYF
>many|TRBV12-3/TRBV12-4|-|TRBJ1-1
TGTGCCAGCAGTTTGGCCAGGGACACTGAAGCTTTCTTT
CASSLARDTEAFF
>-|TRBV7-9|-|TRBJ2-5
TGTGCCAGCGGCCGAGACGGGACCAAGCAGTACTTC
CASGRDGTKQYF
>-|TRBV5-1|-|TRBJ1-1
TGCGCCAGCAGCTTGATGGGGGCTGAAGGGATGAACACTGAAGCTTTCTTT
CASSLMGAEGMNTEAFF
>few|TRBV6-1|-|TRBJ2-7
TGTGCCAGCAGTTCGCGATTGGGCGAGCAGTACTTC
CASSSRLGEQYF
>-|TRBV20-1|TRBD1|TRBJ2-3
TGCAGTGCTAGCAGGGGGCCTTCTCCCACAGATACGCAGTATTTT
CSASRGPSPTDTQYF
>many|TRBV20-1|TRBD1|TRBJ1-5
TGCAGTGCTAGAGTGGCAGGGGGTTATAGCAATCAGCCCCAGCATTTT
CSARVAGGYSNQPQHF
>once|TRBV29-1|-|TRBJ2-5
TGCAGCGTTGAGACTCATGGAGGGGAGACCCAGTACTTC
CSVETHGGETQYF
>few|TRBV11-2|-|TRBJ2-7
TGTGCCAGCAGCTTATTCAAGTCCCCCTACGAGCAGTACTTC
CASSLFKSPYEQYF
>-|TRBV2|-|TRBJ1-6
TGTGCCAGCAGTGAAGTTGGAGGGAACAATAATTCACCCCTCCACTTT
CASSEVGGNNNSPLHF
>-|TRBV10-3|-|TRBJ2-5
TGTGCCATCAGTGATAGACAGGCGAGGGAGACCCAGTACTTC
CAISDRQARETQYF
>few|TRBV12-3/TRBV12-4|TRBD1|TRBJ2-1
TGTGCCAGCAGGCAAGCGGGCAGGGGGCTCTACAATGAGCAGTTCTTC
CASRQAGRGLYNEQFF
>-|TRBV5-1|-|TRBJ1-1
TGCGCCAGCAGCCATTACAGGCTTACAAACACTGAAGCTTTCTTT
CASSHYRLTNTEAFF
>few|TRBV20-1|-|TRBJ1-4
TGCAGTGCTAGACCCCTGGGGTTGGGCAAAGGCGAAAAACTGTTTTTT
CSARPLGLGKGEKLFF
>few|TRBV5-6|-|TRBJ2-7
TGTGCCAGCAGCCGACGTCGGGTCGAGCAGTACTTC
CASSRRRVEQYF
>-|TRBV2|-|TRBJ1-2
TGTGCCAGCGGGGGAGGGGCCCTCTACTATGGCTACACCTTC
CASGGGALYYGYTF
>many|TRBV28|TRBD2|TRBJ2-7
TGTGCCAGCAGCCCGGAGGGGTATAGCGGGGTCTCCTACGAGCAGTACTTC
CASSPEGYSGVSYEQYF
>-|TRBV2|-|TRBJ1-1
TGTGCCAGCATAGTTCTAGAGAACACTGAAGCTTTCTTT
CASIVLENTEAFF
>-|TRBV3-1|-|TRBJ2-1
TGTGCCAGCAGCCATTGGCACAATGAGCAGTTCTTC
CASSHWHNEQFF
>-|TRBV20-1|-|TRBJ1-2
TGCAGTGCTAGCCCCGACGGGTACTATGGCTACACCTTC
CSASPDGYYGYTF
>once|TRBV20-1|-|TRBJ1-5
TGCAGTGCCGGCGCAGGGCTAAGCAATCAGCCCCAGCATTTT
CSAGAGLSNQPQHF
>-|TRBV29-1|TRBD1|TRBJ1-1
TGCAGCGTCCTCGGGACAGGGGACGCTGAAGCTTTCTTT
CSVLGTGDAEAFF
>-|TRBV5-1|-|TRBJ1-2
TGCGCCAGCAGCTCGGACGATGGCTACACCTTC
CASSSDDGYTF
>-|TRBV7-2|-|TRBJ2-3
TGTGCCAGCGCTGCAGATACGCAGTATTTT
CASAADTQYF
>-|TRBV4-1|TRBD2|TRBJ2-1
TGCGCCAGCAGCCAACTAGCGGGGGCCGTAGGTGAGCAGTTCTTC
CASSQLAGAVGEQFF
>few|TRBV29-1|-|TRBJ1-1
TGCAGCGTCCTCCCCCCAGGGGACACTGAAGCTTTCTTT
CSVLPPGDTEAFF
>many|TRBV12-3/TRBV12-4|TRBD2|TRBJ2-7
TGTGCCAGCAGTGTAACTAGCGGGGGGTCGTACGAGCAGTACTTC
CASSVTSGGSYEQYF
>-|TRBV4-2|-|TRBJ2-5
TGTGCCAGCAGCCAAGAGCCTAGCCCCCAAGAGACCCAGTACTTC
CASSQEPSPQETQYF
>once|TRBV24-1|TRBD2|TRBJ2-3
TGTGCCACCAGTGATTTAGCGGGGATCACAGATACGCAGTATTTT
CATSDLAGITDTQYF
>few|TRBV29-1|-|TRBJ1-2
TGCAGCGTTCGGGAGGAGACTAACTATGGCTACACCTTC
CSVREETNYGYTF
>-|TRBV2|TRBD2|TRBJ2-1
TGTGCCAGCCCCGGGACTAGCGGTAACAATGAGCAGTTCTTC
CASPGTSGNNEQFF
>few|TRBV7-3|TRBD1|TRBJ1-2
TGTGCCAGCAGCATTCAGGGGGCAGGGGGCTACACCTTC
CASSIQGAGGYTF
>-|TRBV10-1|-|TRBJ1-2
TGCGCCAGTTACGGCAGTCCTCTTGGCTACACCTTC
CASYGSPLGYTF